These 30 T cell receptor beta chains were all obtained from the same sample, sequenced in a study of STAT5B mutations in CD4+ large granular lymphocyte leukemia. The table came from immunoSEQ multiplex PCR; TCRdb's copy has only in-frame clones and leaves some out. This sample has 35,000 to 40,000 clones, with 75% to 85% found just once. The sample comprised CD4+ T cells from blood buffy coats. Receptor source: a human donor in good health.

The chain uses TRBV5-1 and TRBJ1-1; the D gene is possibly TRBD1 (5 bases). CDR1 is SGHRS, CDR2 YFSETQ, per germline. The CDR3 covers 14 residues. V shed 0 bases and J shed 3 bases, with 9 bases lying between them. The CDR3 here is CASSLGTSYTEAFF. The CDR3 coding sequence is TGCGCCAGCAGCTTGGGGACAAGTTACACTGAAGCTTTCTTT.

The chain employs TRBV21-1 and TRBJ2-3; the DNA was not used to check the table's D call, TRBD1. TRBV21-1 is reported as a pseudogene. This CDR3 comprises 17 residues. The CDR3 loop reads CASSKDSGTVYLDTQYF. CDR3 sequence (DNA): TGTGCCAGCAGCAAAGACTCCGGGACAGTCTATTTAGATACGCAGTATTTT.

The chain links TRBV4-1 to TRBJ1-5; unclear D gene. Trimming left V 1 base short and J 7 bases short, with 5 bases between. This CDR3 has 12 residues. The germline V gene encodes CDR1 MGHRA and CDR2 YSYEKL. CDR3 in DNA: TGCGCCAGCAGCCAAGTGGGACAGCCCCAGCATTTT. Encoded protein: CASSQVGQPQHF.

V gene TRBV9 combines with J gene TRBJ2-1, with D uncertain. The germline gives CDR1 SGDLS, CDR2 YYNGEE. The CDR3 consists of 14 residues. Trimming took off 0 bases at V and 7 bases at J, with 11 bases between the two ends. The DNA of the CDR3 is TGTGCCAGCAGCGTAGCGACCCTCGGGAATGAGCAGTTCTTC. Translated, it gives CASSVATLGNEQFF.

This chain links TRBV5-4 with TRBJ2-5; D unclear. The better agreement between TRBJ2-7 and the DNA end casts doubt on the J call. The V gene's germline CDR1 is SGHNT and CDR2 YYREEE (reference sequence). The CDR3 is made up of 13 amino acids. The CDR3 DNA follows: TGTGCCAGCAGCTTGGAAGTCACCTACGAGCAGTACTTC. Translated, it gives CASSLEVTYEQYF.

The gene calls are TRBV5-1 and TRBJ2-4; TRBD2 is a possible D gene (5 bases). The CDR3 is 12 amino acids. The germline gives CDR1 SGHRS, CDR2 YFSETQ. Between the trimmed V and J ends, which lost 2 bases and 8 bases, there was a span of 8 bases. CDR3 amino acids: CASSLAGDIQYF. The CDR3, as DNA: TGCGCCAGCAGCTTAGCCGGGGACATTCAGTACTTC.

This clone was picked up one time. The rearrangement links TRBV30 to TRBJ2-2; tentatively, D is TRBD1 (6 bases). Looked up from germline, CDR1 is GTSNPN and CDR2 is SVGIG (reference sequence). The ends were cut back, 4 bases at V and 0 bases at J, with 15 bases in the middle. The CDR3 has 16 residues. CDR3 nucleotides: TGTGCCTGGACCCAACAGAGGGGGACGAACACCGGGGAGCTGTTTTTT. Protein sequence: CAWTQQRGTNTGELFF.

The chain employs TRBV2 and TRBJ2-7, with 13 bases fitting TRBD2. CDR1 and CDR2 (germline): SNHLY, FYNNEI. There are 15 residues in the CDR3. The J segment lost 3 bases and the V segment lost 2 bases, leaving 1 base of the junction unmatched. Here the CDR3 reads CASSEWTSGSYEQYF. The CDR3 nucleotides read TGTGCCAGCAGTGAATGGACTAGCGGGAGCTACGAGCAGTACTTC.

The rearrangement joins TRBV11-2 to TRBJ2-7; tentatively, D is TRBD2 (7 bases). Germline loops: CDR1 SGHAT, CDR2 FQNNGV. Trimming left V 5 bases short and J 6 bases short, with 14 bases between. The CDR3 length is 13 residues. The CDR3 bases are TGTGCCAGCAGCCCAGAGGGGGGGGGCGAGCAGTACTTC. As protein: CASSPEGGGEQYF.

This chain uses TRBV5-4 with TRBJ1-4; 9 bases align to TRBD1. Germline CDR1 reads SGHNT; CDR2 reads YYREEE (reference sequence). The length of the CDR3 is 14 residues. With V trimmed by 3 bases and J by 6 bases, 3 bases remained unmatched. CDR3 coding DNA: TGTGCCAGCAGCTCCCGGACAGGGGATGAAAAACTGTTTTTT. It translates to CASSSRTGDEKLFF.

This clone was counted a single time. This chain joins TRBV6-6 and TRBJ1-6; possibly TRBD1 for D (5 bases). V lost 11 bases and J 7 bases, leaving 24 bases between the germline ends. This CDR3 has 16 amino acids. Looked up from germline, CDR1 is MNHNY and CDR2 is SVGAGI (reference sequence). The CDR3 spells CASRQTGTLRNSPLHF. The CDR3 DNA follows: TGTGCCTCACGTCAAACCGGGACCTTAAGGAATTCACCCCTCCACTTT.

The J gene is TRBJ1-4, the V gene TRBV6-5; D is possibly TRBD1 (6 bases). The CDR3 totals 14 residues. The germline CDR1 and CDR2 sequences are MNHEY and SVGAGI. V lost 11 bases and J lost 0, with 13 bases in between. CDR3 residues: CAAKQGPTNEKLFF. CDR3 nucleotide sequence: TGTGCCGCGAAGCAGGGGCCAACTAATGAAAAACTGTTTTTT.

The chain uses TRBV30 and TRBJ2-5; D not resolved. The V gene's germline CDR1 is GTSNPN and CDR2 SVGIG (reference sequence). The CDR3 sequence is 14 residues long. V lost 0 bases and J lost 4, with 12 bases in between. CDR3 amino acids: CAWSVFEGGETQYF. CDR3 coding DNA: TGTGCCTGGAGTGTATTTGAAGGCGGAGAGACCCAGTACTTC.

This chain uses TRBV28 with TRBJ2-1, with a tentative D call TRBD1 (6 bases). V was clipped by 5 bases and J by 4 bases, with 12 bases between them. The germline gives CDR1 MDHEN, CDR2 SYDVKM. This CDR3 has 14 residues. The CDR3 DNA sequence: TGTGCCAGCAGTCTATACAGGGAGTACAATGAGCAGTTCTTC. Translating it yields CASSLYREYNEQFF.

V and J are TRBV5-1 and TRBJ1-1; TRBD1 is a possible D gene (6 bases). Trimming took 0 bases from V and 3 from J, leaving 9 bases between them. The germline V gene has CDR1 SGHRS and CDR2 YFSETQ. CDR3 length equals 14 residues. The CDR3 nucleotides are TGCGCCAGCAGCTTGGTACAGGGCGACACTGAAGCTTTCTTT. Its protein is CASSLVQGDTEAFF.

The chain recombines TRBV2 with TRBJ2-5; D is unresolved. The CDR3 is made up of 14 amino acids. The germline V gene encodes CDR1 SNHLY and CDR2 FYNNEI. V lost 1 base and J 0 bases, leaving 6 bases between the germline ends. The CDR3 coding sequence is TGTGCCAGCAGTGAAGGACGGGACCAAGAGACCCAGTACTTC. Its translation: CASSEGRDQETQYF.

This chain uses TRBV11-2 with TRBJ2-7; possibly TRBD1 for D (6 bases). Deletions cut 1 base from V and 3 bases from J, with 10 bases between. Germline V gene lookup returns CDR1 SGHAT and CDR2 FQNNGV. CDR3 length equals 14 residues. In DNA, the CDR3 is TGTGCCAGCAGCTTAGGAGAGGGGGACTACGAGCAGTACTTC. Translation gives CASSLGEGDYEQYF.

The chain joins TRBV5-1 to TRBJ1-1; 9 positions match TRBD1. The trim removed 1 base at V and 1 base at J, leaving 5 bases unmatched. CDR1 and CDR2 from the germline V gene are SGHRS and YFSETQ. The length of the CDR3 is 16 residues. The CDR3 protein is CASSLRGTGWNTEAFF. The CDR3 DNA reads TGCGCCAGCAGCTTGAGGGGGACAGGGTGGAACACTGAAGCTTTCTTT.

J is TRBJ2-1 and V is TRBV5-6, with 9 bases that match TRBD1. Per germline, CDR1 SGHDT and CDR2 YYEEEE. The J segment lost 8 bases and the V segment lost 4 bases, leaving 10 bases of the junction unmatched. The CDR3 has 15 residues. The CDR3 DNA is TGTGCCAGCAGCCCCTGGACAGGGGCGGGGGATGAGCAGTTCTTC. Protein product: CASSPWTGAGDEQFF.

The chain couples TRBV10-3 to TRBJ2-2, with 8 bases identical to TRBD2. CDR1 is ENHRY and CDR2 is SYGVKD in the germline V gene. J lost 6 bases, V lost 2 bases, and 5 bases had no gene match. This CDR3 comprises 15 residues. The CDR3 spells CAISERGGLSGELFF. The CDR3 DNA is TGTGCCATCAGTGAGCGGGGGGGATTATCCGGGGAGCTGTTTTTT.

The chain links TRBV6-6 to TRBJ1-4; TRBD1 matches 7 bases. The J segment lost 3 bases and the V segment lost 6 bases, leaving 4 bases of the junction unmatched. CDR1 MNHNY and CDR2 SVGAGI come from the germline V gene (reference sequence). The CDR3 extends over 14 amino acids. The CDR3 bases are TGTGCCAGCAGACCCGGGACAGCTAATGAAAAACTGTTTTTT. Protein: CASRPGTANEKLFF.

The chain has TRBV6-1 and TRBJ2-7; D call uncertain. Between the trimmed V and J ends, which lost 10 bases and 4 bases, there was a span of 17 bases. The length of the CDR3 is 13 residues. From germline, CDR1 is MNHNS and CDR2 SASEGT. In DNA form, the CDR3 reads TGTGCCATCCGGGCAGAAATGGGGTACGAGCAGTACTTC. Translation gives CAIRAEMGYEQYF.

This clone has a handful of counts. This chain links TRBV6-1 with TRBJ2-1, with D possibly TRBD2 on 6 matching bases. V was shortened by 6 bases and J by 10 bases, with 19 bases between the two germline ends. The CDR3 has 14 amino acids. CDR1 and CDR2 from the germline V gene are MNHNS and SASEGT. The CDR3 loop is CASSRGSGDREQFF. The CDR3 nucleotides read TGTGCCAGCAGCCGGGGGTCGGGGGATCGGGAGCAGTTCTTC.

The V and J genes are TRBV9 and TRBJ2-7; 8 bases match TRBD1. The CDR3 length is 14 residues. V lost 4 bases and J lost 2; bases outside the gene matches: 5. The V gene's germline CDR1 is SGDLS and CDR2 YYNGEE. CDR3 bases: TGTGCCAGCAGCCGAGGACAGGGTGCCTACGAGCAGTACTTC. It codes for CASSRGQGAYEQYF.

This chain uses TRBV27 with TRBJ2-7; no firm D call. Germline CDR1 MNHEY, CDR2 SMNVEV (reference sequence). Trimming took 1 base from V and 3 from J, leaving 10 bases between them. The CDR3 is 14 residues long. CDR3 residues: CASSLYPSLYEQYF. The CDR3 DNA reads TGTGCCAGCAGTTTATATCCCTCCCTCTACGAGCAGTACTTC.

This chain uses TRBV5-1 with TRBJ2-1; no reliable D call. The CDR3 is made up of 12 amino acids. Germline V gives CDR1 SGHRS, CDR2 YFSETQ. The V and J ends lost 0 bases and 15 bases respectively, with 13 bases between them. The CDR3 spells CASSLAGEGRFF. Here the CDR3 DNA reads TGCGCCAGCAGCTTGGCTGGGGAAGGTCGGTTCTTC.

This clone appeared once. The CDR3 DNA is TGTGCCAGCAGCTTAGCGAGCACTAGCGGGAGGGTGAGAGATACGCAGTATTTT. Its protein product is CASSLASTSGRVRDTQYF. The chain links TRBV7-2 to TRBJ2-3, with 13 positions matching TRBD2. J was trimmed by 5 bases and V by 0 bases; bases with no gene match: 8. CDR3 size: 18 residues. Germline CDR1 is SGHTA and CDR2 is FQGNSA.

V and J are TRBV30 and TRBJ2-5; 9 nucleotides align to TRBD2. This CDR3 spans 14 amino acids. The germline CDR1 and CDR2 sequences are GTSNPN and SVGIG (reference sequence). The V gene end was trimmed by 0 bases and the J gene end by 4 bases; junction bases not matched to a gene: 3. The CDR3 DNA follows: TGTGCCTGGAGTGTGGCGGGAGGGCCAGAGACCCAGTACTTC. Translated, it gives CAWSVAGGPETQYF.

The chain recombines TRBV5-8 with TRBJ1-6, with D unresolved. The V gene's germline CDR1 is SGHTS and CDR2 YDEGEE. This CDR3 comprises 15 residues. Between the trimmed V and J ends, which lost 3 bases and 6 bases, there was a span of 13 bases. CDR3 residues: CASSSPPGGNSPLHF. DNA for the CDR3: TGTGCCAGCAGCTCCCCGCCAGGAGGTAATTCACCCCTCCACTTT.

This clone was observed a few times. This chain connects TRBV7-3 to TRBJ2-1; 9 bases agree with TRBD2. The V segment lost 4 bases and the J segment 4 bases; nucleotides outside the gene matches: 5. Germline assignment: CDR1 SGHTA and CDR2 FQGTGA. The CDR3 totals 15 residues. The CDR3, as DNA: TGTGCCAGCAGCTCACGACTAGCGGTGTACAATGAGCAGTTCTTC. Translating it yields CASSSRLAVYNEQFF.